These 20 T cell receptor beta chains originate from one sample sequenced in a study of shared clonotypes between healthy human individuals (dated by TCRdb to about 2020). Receptor libraries were prepared by the immunoSEQ multiplex PCR assay. TCRdb limited this immuneACCESS table to in-frame rearrangements with V and J called. A share of clones is missing; checked studies link under half to unresolved V genes, and the rest is unexplained. The sample table records about 2.4 million clones; roughly 93% of these occur just once. The ten most abundant clones make up 0.36% of the sample. The sample comprised naive CD4+ T cells from PBMCs. Explained via the paper, the cell subset or site label denotes: CD45RA+ positively selected. The origin of the receptors is a man aged 18 to 29 in good health. Some clones in this sample may be carry-over from other donors' samples.

The chain combines TRBV25-1 with TRBJ2-1; the D gene is possibly TRBD2 (6 bases). In germline, CDR1 is MGHDK, CDR2 SYGVNS. This CDR3 region has 13 residues. The V end was cut by 2 bases, the J end by 13 bases, with 15 bases between. In nucleotides, the CDR3 is TGTGCCAGCAGTGAACCTGGAGGGGACCTACAGTTCTTC. Amino acid sequence: CASSEPGGDLQFF.

The chain has TRBV14 and TRBJ1-2; 9 nucleotides agree with TRBD1. J gave up 5 bases and V 4 bases, and 11 bases lay outside the gene matches. The CDR3 spans 16 residues. Germline V gene lookup returns CDR1 SGHDN and CDR2 FVKESK. Here the CDR3 DNA reads TGTGCCAGCAGCCGACCCTCACAGGGGGCGGGATATGGCTACACCTTC. This codes for CASSRPSQGAGYGYTF. The full variable domain, rest sourced from reference TRBV14 and TRBJ1-2, is EAGVTQFPSHSVIEKGQTVTLRCDPISGHDNLYWYRRVMGKEIKFLLHFVKESKQDESGMPNNRFLAERTGGTYSTLKVQPAELEDSGVYFCASSRPSQGAGYGYTFGSGTRLTVV.

V usage is TRBV28 and J usage is TRBJ1-4, with 7 bases that match TRBD1. The CDR3 covers 16 residues. The V gene's germline CDR1 is MDHEN and CDR2 SYDVKM. The V gene end was trimmed by 5 bases and the J gene end by 4 bases; junction bases not matched to a gene: 10. The CDR3 protein is CASSTPSGQVNEKLFF. The CDR3, as DNA: TGTGCCAGCAGTACCCCGAGCGGACAGGTTAATGAAAAACTGTTTTTT.

This rearrangement joins TRBV9 to TRBJ2-5, with 8 bases lining up with TRBD1. This CDR3 contains 16 residues. The V gene end was trimmed by 4 bases and the J gene end by 4 bases; junction bases not matched to a gene: 12. Looked up from germline, CDR1 is SGDLS and CDR2 is YYNGEE. CDR3: CASSRGQGVARETQYF. The CDR3 DNA follows: TGTGCCAGCAGCCGAGGACAGGGAGTAGCAAGAGAGACCCAGTACTTC.

The CDR3 DNA is TGTGCCAGCAGGCTACAGGGGGGAAATTTTGAGCAGTACTTC. Its translation: CASRLQGGNFEQYF. The chain uses TRBV28 and TRBJ2-7; TRBD1 matches at 8 bases. Trimming removed 6 bases from V and 7 bases from J; junction bases left unmatched: 11. The CDR3 extends over 14 amino acids. CDR1 and CDR2 (germline): MDHEN, SYDVKM.

The V gene is TRBV7-2, the J gene TRBJ1-2; perhaps TRBD1 as D (6 bases). Trimming took 3 bases from V and 6 from J, leaving 14 bases between them. Germline CDR1 is SGHTA and CDR2 is FQGNSA. The CDR3 has 14 residues. The CDR3 DNA sequence: TGTGCCAGCAGCTTGGGTTGGGGGGCTCATGGCTACACCTTC. Translating gives CASSLGWGAHGYTF.

The rearrangement uses TRBV6-1 and TRBJ2-1; D possibly corresponds to TRBD2 (5 bases). The V gene's germline CDR1 is MNHNS and CDR2 SASEGT. The V end was cut by 7 bases, the J end by 3 bases, with 10 bases between. CDR3 length equals 13 residues. Here the CDR3 DNA reads TGTGCCAGCACACGGACTTTCTACAATGAGCAGTTCTTC. This gives the protein CASTRTFYNEQFF.

The chain couples TRBV9 to TRBJ1-2, with 7 bases fitting TRBD1. The CDR3 loop spans 15 amino acids. The V gene end was trimmed by 4 bases and the J gene end by 4 bases; junction bases not matched to a gene: 10. The germline V gene encodes CDR1 SGDLS and CDR2 YYNGEE. This chain's CDR3 is CASSLQEGQTYGYTF. As DNA, the CDR3 is TGTGCCAGCAGCCTACAGGAGGGACAGACCTATGGCTACACCTTC.

The V gene is TRBV11-2, the J gene TRBJ2-7; 7 nucleotides match TRBD2. The CDR3 spans 17 residues. Germline V gives CDR1 SGHAT, CDR2 FQNNGV. V lost 4 bases and J lost 5; bases outside the gene matches: 17. The CDR3 DNA is TGTGCCAGCAGCTCCCGGCCGGGACTACCACAGCAAGACGAGCAGTACTTC. It is translated as CASSSRPGLPQQDEQYF.

The chain uses TRBV7-2 and TRBJ2-7, with 10 bases matching TRBD2. The CDR3 consists of 13 residues. Germline V gene data show CDR1 as SGHTA and CDR2 as FQGNSA. The V and J ends lost 1 base and 7 bases, in that order; junction bases with no gene match: 1. CDR3 sequence reads: CASSLELAGEQYF. CDR3 in DNA: TGTGCCAGCAGCTTAGAACTAGCGGGAGAGCAGTACTTC.

This clone showed up just once. V usage is TRBV11-2 and J usage is TRBJ1-1; TRBD1 agrees at 9 bases. Germline V gene data show CDR1 as SGHAT and CDR2 as FQNNGV. This CDR3 is built from 16 residues. V dropped 5 bases and J dropped 2; count of bases not matched to a gene: 9. CDR3 DNA sequence: TGTGCCAGCAGCACACACAGGGGGCCGGCTAACACTGAAGCTTTCTTT. Its protein product is CASSTHRGPANTEAFF.

This rearrangement joins TRBV6-1 to TRBJ2-7; no firm D call. CDR3 length equals 14 residues. The germline V and J ends were trimmed by 10 bases and 4 bases, with 20 bases remaining between them. Germline-derived CDR1 and CDR2 are MNHNS and SASEGT. DNA of the CDR3: TGTGCCACCAACCGGCGGATTGGGTTTTACGAGCAGTACTTC. Protein sequence: CATNRRIGFYEQYF.

The chain couples TRBV6-6 to TRBJ2-7, with 13 bases matching TRBD2. Germline-derived CDR1 and CDR2 are MNHNY and SVGAGI (reference sequence). The CDR3 is made up of 16 amino acids. J lost 1 base, V lost 6 bases, and 6 bases had no gene match. The CDR3 region is CASSPGLAGASYEQYF. The CDR3 coding sequence is TGTGCCAGCAGCCCCGGACTAGCGGGAGCGTCCTACGAGCAGTACTTC.

The chain is built from TRBV5-1 and TRBJ2-7, with 7 nucleotides matching TRBD1. Germline CDR1 and CDR2: SGHRS and YFSETQ. This CDR3 has 15 amino acids. Trimming cost V 4 bases and J 2 bases; bases outside gene matches: 9. The chain's CDR3 is CASSGSRGIPYEQYF. In DNA, the CDR3 is TGCGCCAGCAGCGGATCCAGGGGGATTCCCTACGAGCAGTACTTC.

The chain carries TRBV19 and TRBJ1-3; possible D gene TRBD1, 5 bases. The CDR3 totals 14 residues. The germline V and J ends were trimmed by 6 bases and 0 bases, with 9 bases remaining between them. Germline V CDR1 and CDR2: LNHDA, SQIVND (reference sequence). The CDR3 reads CASRRDFSGNTIYF. The CDR3, as DNA: TGTGCCAGTAGGCGGGACTTCTCTGGAAACACCATATATTTT.

CDR3 residues: CASSRIQGMAKNIQYF. In DNA form, the CDR3 reads TGCGCCAGCAGCCGAATACAGGGTATGGCCAAAAACATTCAGTACTTC. The chain employs TRBV4-1 and TRBJ2-4, with D tentatively TRBD1 (6 bases). This CDR3 comprises 16 residues. V lost 4 bases and J lost 1, with 14 bases in between. Germline-derived CDR1 and CDR2 are MGHRA and YSYEKL.

This rearrangement joins TRBV11-3 to TRBJ2-1; 7 bases match TRBD1. The CDR3 consists of 15 residues. Germline V gene lookup returns CDR1 SGHNT and CDR2 YENEEA. The junction had 3 bases not matched to a gene; V was cut back by 0 bases and J by 4 bases. The CDR3 region has the DNA TGTGCCAGCAGCTTAGAACAGGGGCCATACAATGAGCAGTTCTTC. It encodes CASSLEQGPYNEQFF. Using reference TRBV11-3 and TRBJ2-1 for the parts outside the CDR3, the full variable domain is EAGVVQSPRYKIIEKKQPVAFWCNPISGHNTLYWYLQNLGQGPELLIRYENEEAVDDSQLPKDRFSAERLKGVDSTLKIQPAELGDSAVYLCASSLEQGPYNEQFFGPGTRLTVL.

This clone has just one count. The chain uses TRBV19 and TRBJ1-1; D gene ambiguous. This CDR3 region has 13 residues. Trimming cost V 4 bases and J 5 bases, with 11 bases left between them. Germline lookup yields CDR1 LNHDA and CDR2 SQIVND (reference sequence). The CDR3 here is CASSTIAGTEAFF. The CDR3 DNA reads as TGTGCCAGTAGTACGATTGCGGGGACTGAAGCTTTCTTT.

The J gene is TRBJ2-3, the V gene TRBV5-1; D ambiguous. CDR3 length: 15 residues. Trimming left V 0 bases short and J 3 bases short, with 11 bases between. The germline gives CDR1 SGHRS, CDR2 YFSETQ. This chain's CDR3 is CASSLEGNPTDTQYF. DNA of the CDR3: TGCGCCAGCAGCTTGGAAGGGAACCCTACAGATACGCAGTATTTT.

The genes are TRBV19 and TRBJ1-2; D call uncertain. The V gene lost 2 bases and the J gene lost 4 bases, with 17 bases spanning the gap. The germline gives CDR1 LNHDA, CDR2 SQIVND (reference sequence). The CDR3 has 16 residues. This CDR3 reads CASSITAGFSGYGYTF. CDR3 DNA sequence: TGTGCCAGTAGTATAACCGCCGGCTTCTCGGGCTATGGCTACACCTTC.